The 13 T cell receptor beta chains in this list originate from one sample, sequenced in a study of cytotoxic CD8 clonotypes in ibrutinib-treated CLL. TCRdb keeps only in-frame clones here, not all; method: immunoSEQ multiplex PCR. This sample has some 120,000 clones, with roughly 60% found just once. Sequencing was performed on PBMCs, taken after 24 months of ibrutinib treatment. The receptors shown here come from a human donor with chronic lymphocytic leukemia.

The DNA for the CDR3 is TGTGCCAGCAGCTTCAAGGAGTTTACAGGGGGCCTCAGCACAGATACGCAGTATTTT. Protein sequence: CASSFKEFTGGLSTDTQYF. The genes are TRBV11-2 and TRBJ2-3, with 9 bases identical to TRBD1. Germline V lookup: CDR1 SGHAT, CDR2 FQNNGV. The CDR3 has 19 amino acids. After removal of 3 bases from V and 0 bases from J, the junction contained 13 bases not matched to a gene.

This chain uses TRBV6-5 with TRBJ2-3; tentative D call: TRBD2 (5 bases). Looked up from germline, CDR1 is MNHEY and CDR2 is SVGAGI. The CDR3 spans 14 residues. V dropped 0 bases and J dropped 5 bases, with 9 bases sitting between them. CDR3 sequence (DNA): TGTGCCAGCAGTTACTCGAGGGCAAGAGATACGCAGTATTTT. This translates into CASSYSRARDTQYF.

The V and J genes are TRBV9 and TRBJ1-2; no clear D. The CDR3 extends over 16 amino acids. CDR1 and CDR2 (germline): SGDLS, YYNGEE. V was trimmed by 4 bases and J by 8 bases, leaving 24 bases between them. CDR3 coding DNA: TGTGCCAGCAGCCTAGAGGAGAGTCCCGGAATGAGGGGCTACACCTTC. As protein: CASSLEESPGMRGYTF.

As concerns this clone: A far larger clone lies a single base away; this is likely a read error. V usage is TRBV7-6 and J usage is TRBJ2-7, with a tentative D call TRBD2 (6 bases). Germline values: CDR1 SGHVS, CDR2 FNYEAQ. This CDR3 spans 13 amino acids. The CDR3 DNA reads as TGTACCAGCAGCTTGGGGACTGCCTCCGAGCAGTACTTC. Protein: CTSSLGTASEQYF.

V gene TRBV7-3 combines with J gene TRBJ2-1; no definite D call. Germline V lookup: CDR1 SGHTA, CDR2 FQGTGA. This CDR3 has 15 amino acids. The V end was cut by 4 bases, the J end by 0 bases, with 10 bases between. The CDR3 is CASSSGGDSYNEQFF. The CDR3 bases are TGTGCCAGCAGCTCCGGCGGAGACTCCTACAATGAGCAGTTCTTC. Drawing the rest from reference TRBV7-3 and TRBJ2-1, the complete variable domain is GAGVSQTPSNKVTEKGKYVELRCDPISGHTALYWYRQSLGQGPEFLIYFQGTGAADDSGLPNDRFFAVRPEGSVSTLKIQRTERGDSAVYLCASSSGGDSYNEQFFGPGTRLTVL.

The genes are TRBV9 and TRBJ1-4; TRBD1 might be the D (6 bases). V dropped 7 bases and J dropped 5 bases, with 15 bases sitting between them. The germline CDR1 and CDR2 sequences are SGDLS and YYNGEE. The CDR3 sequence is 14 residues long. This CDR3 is CASGLRGRNEKLFF. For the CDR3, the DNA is TGTGCCAGCGGACTCAGGGGACGAAATGAAAAACTGTTTTTT.

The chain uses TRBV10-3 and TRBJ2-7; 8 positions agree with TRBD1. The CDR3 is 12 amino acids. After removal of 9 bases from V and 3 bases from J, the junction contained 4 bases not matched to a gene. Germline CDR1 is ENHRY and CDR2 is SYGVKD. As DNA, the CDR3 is TGTGCCATTTCAACAGGGGGCTACGAGCAGTACTTC. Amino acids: CAISTGGYEQYF.

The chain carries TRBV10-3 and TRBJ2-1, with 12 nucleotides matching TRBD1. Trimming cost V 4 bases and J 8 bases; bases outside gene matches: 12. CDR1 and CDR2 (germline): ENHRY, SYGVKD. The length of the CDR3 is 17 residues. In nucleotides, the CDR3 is TGTGCCATCAGTGGGGAAGGGACAGGGGGCTTTCAGGATGAGCAGTTCTTC. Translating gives CAISGEGTGGFQDEQFF.

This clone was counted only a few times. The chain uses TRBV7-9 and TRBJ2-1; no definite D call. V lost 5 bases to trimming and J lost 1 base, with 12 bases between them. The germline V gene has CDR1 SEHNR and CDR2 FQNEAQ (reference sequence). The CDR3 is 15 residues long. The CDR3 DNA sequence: TGTGCCAGCAGCCGCAGAAACGGGTCCTACAATGAGCAGTTCTTC. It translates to CASSRRNGSYNEQFF.

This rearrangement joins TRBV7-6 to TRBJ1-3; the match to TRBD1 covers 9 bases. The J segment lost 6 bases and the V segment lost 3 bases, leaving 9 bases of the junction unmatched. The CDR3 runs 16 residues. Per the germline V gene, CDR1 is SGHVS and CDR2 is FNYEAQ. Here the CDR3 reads CASSLGGQGRENTIYF. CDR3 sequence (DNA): TGTGCCAGCAGCTTGGGGGGACAGGGTCGGGAAAACACCATATATTTT. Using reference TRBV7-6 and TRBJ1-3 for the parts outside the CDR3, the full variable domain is GAGVSQSPRYKVTKRGQDVALRCDPISGHVSLYWYRQALGQGPEFLTYFNYEAQQDKSGLPNDRFSAERPEGSISTLTIQRTEQRDSAMYRCASSLGGQGRENTIYFGEGSWLTVV.

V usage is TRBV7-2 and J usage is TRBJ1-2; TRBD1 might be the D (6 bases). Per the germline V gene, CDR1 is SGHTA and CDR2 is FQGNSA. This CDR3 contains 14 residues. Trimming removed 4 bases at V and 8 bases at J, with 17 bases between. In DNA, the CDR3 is TGTGCCAGCAGCTCCGCGGGACAAACAGGGGGCTACACCTTC. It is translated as CASSSAGQTGGYTF.

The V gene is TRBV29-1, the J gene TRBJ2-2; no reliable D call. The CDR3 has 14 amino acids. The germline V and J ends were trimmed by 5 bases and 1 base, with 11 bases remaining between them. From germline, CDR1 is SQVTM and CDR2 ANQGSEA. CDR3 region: CSVTGRQNTGELFF. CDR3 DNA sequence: TGCAGCGTTACTGGCAGGCAGAACACCGGGGAGCTGTTTTTT.

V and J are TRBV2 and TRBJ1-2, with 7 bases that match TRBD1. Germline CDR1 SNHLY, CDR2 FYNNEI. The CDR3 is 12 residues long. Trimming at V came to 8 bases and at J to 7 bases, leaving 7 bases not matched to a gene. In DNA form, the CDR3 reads TGTGCCAGCCGCGGGACAGACTTTGGCTACACCTTC. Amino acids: CASRGTDFGYTF.